What follows are 8 T cell receptor beta chains derived from one specimen sequenced in a study of cytomegalovirus exposure and HLA in healthy donors. PCR amplification relied on 60 Vbeta primers (plus 13 Jbeta primers). Assay used: immunoSEQ multiplex PCR; TCRdb lists only in-frame clones, some missing. Seen here are 65,000 or so clones, 55% to 65% observed once, and the top ten hold about 3%. The sample taken for sequencing was PBMCs. The receptors derive from a man aged 30 to 39 in good health and CMV-seronegative.

The chain employs TRBV30 and TRBJ1-5; 9 bases align to TRBD1. Germline V gene data show CDR1 as GTSNPN and CDR2 as SVGIG (reference sequence). The CDR3 loop spans 15 amino acids. The ends lost 1 base at V and 4 bases at J; junction bases unmatched: 5. The DNA for the CDR3 is TGTGCCTGGAGTGGGGGACAGGGTAGGAATCAGCCCCAGCATTTT. It encodes CAWSGGQGRNQPQHF.

This clone turned up a few times. The chain joins TRBV6-1 to TRBJ2-7, with 8 bases identical to TRBD2. Germline CDR1 reads MNHNS; CDR2 reads SASEGT. With 4 bases clipped from V and 1 base from J, the junction kept 3 bases outside the gene matches. CDR3 length equals 14 residues. In DNA, the CDR3 is TGTGCCAGCAGTGGCGGGGGGTCATCCTACGAGCAGTACTTC. Protein product: CASSGGGSSYEQYF.

This clone showed up just a few times. CDR3 coding DNA: TGTGCCAGCAGCTTAGCCTCCAATGAGCAGTTCTTC. Its protein product is CASSLASNEQFF. The chain carries TRBV7-8 and TRBJ2-1; D unresolved. Germline lookup yields CDR1 SGHVS and CDR2 FQNEAQ. This CDR3 contains 12 residues. The V end was cut by 0 bases, the J end by 6 bases, with 3 bases between.

This clone came up once. The chain uses TRBV4-2 and TRBJ1-5; D is unclear. The germline gives CDR1 LGHNA, CDR2 YNFKEQ. V shed 3 bases and J shed 2 bases, with 14 bases lying between them. This CDR3 comprises 16 residues. The CDR3 here is CASSQSFGLGNQPQHF. The CDR3 DNA reads TGTGCCAGCAGCCAGTCTTTTGGGCTGGGCAATCAGCCCCAGCATTTT.

The rearrangement links TRBV30 to TRBJ1-2; TRBD1 aligns across 8 bases. Germline V gene data show CDR1 as GTSNPN and CDR2 as SVGIG (reference sequence). This CDR3 contains 15 residues. V lost 0 bases, J lost 7 bases, and 10 bases stayed unmatched. CDR3 protein: CAWSVRAGGIGGYTF. CDR3 sequence (DNA): TGTGCCTGGAGTGTACGTGCAGGGGGCATAGGTGGCTACACCTTC.

The chain links TRBV7-6 to TRBJ1-3; 7 nucleotides agree with TRBD1. Germline V lookup: CDR1 SGHVS, CDR2 FNYEAQ. V trimming: 1 base; J trimming: 2 bases; junction bases outside the gene matches: 2. The CDR3 contains 15 residues. CDR3 residues: CASSLGQGTGNTIYF. The CDR3 coding sequence is TGTGCCAGCAGCTTAGGACAGGGAACTGGAAACACCATATATTTT.

This clone was counted a few times. V and J are TRBV5-1 and TRBJ2-5; D possibly corresponds to TRBD2 (5 bases). The germline V gene has CDR1 SGHRS and CDR2 YFSETQ. This CDR3 has 15 residues. The V gene lost 1 base and the J gene lost 1 base, with 11 bases spanning the gap. In nucleotides, the CDR3 is TGCGCCAGCAGCTTGTCGTCCGCGGGCCAAGAGACCCAGTACTTC. It translates to CASSLSSAGQETQYF.

The chain recombines TRBV7-2 with TRBJ2-3; D might be TRBD2 (7 bases). Trimming left V 8 bases short and J 4 bases short, with 13 bases between. Germline V gene lookup returns CDR1 SGHTA and CDR2 FQGNSA. The CDR3 spans 13 residues. As DNA, the CDR3 is TGTGCCAGCGATGGGGGGGGCCCAGATACGCAGTATTTT. It codes for CASDGGGPDTQYF.